This TCR beta chain appears in the sequencing data of a study of T-cell memory formation after mild COVID-19. Points from the study as a whole: Detection of some responders pre-infection suggested pre-existing cross-reactive memory T cells participated. Contracting clones, day 15 to 85, had balanced CD4/CD8, and later expanders favored CD4+.

MiXCR was run by TCRdb on the 5' RACE reads, yielding one entry per CDR3 protein. The sample records 500,000 to 650,000 distinct CDR3 sequences, less than 25% being singletons. On this clonotype: As yet, its antigen is unknown.

The length of the CDR3 is 18 residues. What was sequenced was PBMCs or a T cell subset sorted from them (not recorded which). The origin of this receptor is an adult woman who had mild COVID-19 (a few samples of this study predate the infection). Cell type and time point are not known. V is TRBV21-1 and J is TRBJ2-6; TRBD2 reflects the table's D call only, with no check against the DNA. TRBV21-1 is annotated as a pseudogene. In nucleotides, the CDR3 is TGTGCCAGCAGCACCCTAGCGCTACGACCTTCTGGGGCCAACGTCCTGACTTTC. It codes for CASSTLALRPSGANVLTF.